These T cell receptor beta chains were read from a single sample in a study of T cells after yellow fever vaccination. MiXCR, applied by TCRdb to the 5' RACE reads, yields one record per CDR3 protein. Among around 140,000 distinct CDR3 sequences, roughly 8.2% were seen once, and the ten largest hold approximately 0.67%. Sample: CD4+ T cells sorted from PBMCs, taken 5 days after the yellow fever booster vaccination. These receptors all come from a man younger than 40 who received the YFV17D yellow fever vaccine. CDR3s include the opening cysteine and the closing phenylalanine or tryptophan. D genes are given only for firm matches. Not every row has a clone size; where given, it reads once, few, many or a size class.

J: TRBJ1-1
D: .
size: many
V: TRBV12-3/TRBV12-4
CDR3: CASSFPEKNTEAFF
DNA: TGTGCCAGCAGTTTTCCAGAGAAGAACACTGAAGCTTTCTTT

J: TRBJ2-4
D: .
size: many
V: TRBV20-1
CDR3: CSARVPGSRNIQYF
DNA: TGCAGTGCTAGAGTGCCCGGGTCCAGGAACATTCAGTACTTC

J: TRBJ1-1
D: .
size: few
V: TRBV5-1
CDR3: CASSLSQNTEAFF
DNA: TGCGCCAGCAGCTTGTCGCAGAACACTGAAGCTTTCTTT

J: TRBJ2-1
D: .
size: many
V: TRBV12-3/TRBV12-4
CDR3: CASSFFDEQFF
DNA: TGTGCCAGCAGTTTTTTTGATGAGCAGTTCTTC

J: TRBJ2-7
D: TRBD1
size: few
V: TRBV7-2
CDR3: CASSARDRGREQYF
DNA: TGTGCCAGCAGCGCCAGGGACAGGGGGCGCGAGCAGTACTTC

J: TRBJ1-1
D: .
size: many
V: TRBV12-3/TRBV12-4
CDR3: CASRARQYTEAFF
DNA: TGTGCCAGCAGAGCACGACAGTACACTGAAGCTTTCTTT

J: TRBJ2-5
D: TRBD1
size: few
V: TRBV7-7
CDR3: CASSLGRTGVETQYF
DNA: TGTGCTAGCAGCTTAGGGAGGACAGGGGTAGAGACCCAGTACTTC

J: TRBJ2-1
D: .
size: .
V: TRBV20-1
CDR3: CSARDSSGAYNEQFF
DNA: TGCAGTGCTAGAGATTCGAGCGGTGCCTACAATGAGCAGTTCTTC

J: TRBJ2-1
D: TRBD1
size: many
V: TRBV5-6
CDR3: CASSSRDRGPNEQFF
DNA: TGTGCCAGCAGCTCCCGGGACAGGGGCCCGAATGAGCAGTTCTTC

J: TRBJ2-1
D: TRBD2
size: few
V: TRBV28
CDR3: CASSPTSGRVGEQFF
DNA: TGTGCCAGCAGTCCCACTAGCGGGAGGGTAGGTGAGCAGTTCTTC

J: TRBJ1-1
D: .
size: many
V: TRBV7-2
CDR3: CASSPRENTEAFF
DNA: TGTGCCAGCAGCCCTAGGGAGAACACTGAAGCTTTCTTT

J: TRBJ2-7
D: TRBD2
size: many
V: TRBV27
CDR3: CASSLGLAGMGEQYF
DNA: TGTGCCAGCAGTCTGGGACTAGCGGGAATGGGGGAGCAGTACTTC

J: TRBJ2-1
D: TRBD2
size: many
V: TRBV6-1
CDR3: CASSIQREGLNNEQFF
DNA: TGTGCCAGCAGTATCCAGCGGGAGGGACTTAACAATGAGCAGTTCTTC

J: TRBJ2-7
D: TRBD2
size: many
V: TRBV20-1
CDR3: CSARLAGVYEQYF
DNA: TGCAGTGCTAGACTAGCGGGAGTCTACGAGCAGTACTTC

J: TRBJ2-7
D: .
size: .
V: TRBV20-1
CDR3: CSAKKAQGGTYEQYF
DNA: TGCAGTGCTAAAAAGGCCCAGGGGGGGACCTACGAGCAGTACTTC

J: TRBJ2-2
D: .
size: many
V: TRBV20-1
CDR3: CSASRPQGNTGELFF
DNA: TGCAGTGCTAGTCGGCCACAGGGGAACACCGGGGAGCTGTTTTTT

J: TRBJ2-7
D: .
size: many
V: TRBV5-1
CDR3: CASSPDSFYEQYF
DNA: TGCGCCAGCAGCCCGGACAGCTTCTACGAGCAGTACTTC

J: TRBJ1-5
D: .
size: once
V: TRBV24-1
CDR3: CATSFRENSNQPQHF
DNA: TGTGCCACCAGCTTCCGGGAGAATAGCAATCAGCCCCAGCATTTT

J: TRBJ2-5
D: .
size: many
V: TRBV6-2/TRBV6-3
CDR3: CASSPGDVSQETQYF
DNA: TGTGCCAGCAGTCCTGGGGACGTGTCGCAAGAGACCCAGTACTTC

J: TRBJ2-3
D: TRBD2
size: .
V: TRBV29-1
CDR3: CSVAGGGSGDTQYF
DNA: TGCAGCGTTGCTGGTGGCGGGAGCGGAGATACGCAGTATTTT

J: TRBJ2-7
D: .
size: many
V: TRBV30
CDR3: CAWRTGPYEQYF
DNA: TGTGCCTGGAGAACAGGGCCCTACGAGCAGTACTTC

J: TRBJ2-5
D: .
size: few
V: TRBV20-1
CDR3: CSARVGDETQYF
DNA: TGCAGTGCTAGAGTTGGGGACGAGACCCAGTACTTC

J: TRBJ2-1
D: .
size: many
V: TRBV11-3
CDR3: CASCRGACNEQFF
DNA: TGTGCCAGCTGCAGGGGCGCGTGCAATGAGCAGTTCTTC

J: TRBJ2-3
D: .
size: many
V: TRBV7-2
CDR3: CASSSNGLSTDTQYF
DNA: TGTGCCAGCAGCTCTAACGGACTTAGCACAGATACGCAGTATTTT

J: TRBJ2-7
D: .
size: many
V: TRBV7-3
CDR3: CASTSRKGGQGGDKQYF
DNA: TGTGCCAGCACATCCCGGAAGGGTGGACAGGGAGGGGATAAGCAGTACTTC

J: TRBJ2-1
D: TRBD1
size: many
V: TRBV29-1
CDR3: CSVEDRFPNNEQFF
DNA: TGCAGCGTTGAGGACAGGTTCCCGAACAATGAGCAGTTCTTC

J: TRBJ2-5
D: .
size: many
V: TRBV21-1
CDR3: CASSLRTGKQETQYF
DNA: TGTGCCAGCAGCTTGCGGACAGGAAAACAAGAGACCCAGTACTTC

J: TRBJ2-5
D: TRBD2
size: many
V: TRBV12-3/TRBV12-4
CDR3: CASSPPGLAGGPETQYF
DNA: TGTGCCAGCAGTCCCCCGGGACTAGCGGGAGGACCAGAGACCCAGTACTTC

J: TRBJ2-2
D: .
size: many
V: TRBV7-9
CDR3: CASSLIFPERRELFF
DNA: TGTGCCAGCAGCTTAATATTTCCCGAGCGCCGGGAGCTGTTTTTT

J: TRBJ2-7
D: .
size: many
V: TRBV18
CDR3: CASSPLGQEQYF
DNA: TGTGCCAGCTCACCATTAGGACAAGAGCAGTACTTC

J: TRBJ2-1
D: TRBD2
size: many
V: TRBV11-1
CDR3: CASSTRASGRFDEQFF
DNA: TGTGCCAGCAGCACCCGTGCTAGCGGGAGGTTCGATGAGCAGTTCTTC

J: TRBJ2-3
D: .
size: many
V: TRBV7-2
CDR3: CASSLGGGGGGRAQYF
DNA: TGTGCCAGCAGCTTAGGAGGGGGGGGAGGAGGGAGAGCGCAGTATTTT

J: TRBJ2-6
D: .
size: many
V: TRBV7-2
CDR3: CASSRRLDGANVLTF
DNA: TGTGCCAGCAGCCGAAGGTTGGACGGGGCCAACGTCCTGACTTTC

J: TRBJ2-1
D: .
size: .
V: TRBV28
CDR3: CASSSSSFANEQFF
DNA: TGTGCCAGCAGTTCCTCTTCCTTCGCCAATGAGCAGTTCTTC

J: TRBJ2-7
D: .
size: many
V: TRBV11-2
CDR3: CASSSDRSSYEQYF
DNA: TGTGCCAGCAGCTCCGACAGGAGCTCCTACGAGCAGTACTTC

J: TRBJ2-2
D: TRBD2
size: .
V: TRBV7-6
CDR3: CASSLVLAAGELFF
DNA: TGTGCCAGCAGCTTAGTACTAGCGGCCGGGGAGCTGTTTTTT

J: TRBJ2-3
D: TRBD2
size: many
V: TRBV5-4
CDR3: CASSRRSAGVSADTQYF
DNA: TGTGCCAGCAGCAGGAGGTCCGCGGGAGTGTCCGCAGATACGCAGTATTTT

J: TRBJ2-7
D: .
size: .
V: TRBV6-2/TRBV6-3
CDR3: CASRRTSLGGYEQYF
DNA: TGTGCCAGCAGACGAACTAGTTTGGGAGGCTACGAGCAGTACTTC

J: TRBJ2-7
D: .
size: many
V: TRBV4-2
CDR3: CASSQPGEVGSEQYF
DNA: TGTGCCAGCAGCCAACCCGGGGAGGTGGGCAGCGAGCAGTACTTC

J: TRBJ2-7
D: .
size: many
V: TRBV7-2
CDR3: CASSLARANIYEQYF
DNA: TGTGCCAGCAGCTTGGCTAGGGCAAATATCTACGAGCAGTACTTC

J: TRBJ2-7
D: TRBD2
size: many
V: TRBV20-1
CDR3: CSARDFSGRNSYEQYF
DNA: TGCAGTGCTAGAGATTTTAGCGGGAGGAACTCCTACGAGCAGTACTTC

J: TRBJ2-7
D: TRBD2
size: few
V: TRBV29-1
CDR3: CSVGTSGALSSYEQYF
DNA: TGCAGCGTTGGGACTAGCGGGGCCTTAAGTTCCTACGAGCAGTACTTC

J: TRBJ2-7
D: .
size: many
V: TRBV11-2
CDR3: CASSFNPYEQYF
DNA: TGTGCCAGCAGCTTTAACCCCTACGAGCAGTACTTC

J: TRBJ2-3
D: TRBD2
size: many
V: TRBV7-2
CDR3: CASSLGGRVDTQYF
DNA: TGTGCCAGCAGCTTAGGAGGGAGGGTAGATACGCAGTATTTT

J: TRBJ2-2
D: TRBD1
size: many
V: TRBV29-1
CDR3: CSVVSGTATGELFF
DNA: TGCAGCGTTGTATCCGGGACAGCCACCGGGGAGCTGTTTTTT

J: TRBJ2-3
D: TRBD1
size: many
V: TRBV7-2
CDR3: CASSPAGTGNTDTQYF
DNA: TGTGCCAGCAGCCCCGCCGGGACAGGGAACACAGATACGCAGTATTTT

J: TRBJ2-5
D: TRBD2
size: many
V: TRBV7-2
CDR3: CASSLAGTSAQETQYF
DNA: TGTGCCAGCAGCTTAGCGGGGACTAGCGCACAAGAGACCCAGTACTTC

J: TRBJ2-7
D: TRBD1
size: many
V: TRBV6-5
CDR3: CASRSNPGQGAYEQYF
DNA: TGTGCCAGCAGGTCAAATCCGGGACAGGGGGCCTACGAGCAGTACTTC

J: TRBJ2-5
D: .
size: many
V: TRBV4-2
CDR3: CASSRIDQETQYF
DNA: TGTGCCAGCAGTCGGATCGACCAAGAGACCCAGTACTTC

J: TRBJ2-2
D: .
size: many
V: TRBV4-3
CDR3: CASSQALDTGELFF
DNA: TGCGCCAGCAGCCAAGCGCTAGACACCGGGGAGCTGTTTTTT

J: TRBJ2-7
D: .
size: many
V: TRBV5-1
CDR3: CASSLAHSRRYEQYF
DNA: TGCGCCAGCAGCTTGGCCCACAGCCGCCGCTACGAGCAGTACTTC